This T cell receptor beta chain emerged from a study of T cells after somatic rescue of genetic block. TCRdb's table, derived via immunoSEQ multiplex PCR, lists solely in-frame clones and lacks some. The sample includes 60,000 to 90,000 clones, roughly 91% of them seen just once. The clonotype was recovered from a man between 25 and 39 years old. What was sequenced was peripheral blood mononuclear cells (PBMCs).

CDR3 DNA: TGTGCTAGTGGCAAACTCACCGGGGAGCTGTTTTTT. It encodes CASGKLTGELFF. V is TRBV12-5 and J is TRBJ2-2, with no clear D. Trimming left V 6 bases short and J 4 bases short, with 6 bases between. This CDR3 region has 12 residues. The germline V gene has CDR1 LGHNT and CDR2 FRNRAP.